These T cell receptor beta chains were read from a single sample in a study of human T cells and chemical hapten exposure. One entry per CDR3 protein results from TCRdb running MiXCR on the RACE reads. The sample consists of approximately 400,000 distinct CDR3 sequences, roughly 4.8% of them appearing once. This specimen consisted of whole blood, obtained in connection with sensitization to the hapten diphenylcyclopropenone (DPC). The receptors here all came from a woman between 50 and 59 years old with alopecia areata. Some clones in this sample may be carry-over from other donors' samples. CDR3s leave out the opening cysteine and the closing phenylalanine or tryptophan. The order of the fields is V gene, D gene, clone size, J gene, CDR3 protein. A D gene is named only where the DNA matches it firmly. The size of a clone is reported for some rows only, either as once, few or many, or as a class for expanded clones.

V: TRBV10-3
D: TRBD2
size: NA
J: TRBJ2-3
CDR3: AISGWSGGVDTDTQY

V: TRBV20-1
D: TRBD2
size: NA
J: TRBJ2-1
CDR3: SARDVAGGEGEQF

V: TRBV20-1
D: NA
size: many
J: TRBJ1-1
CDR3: SARDLLGGTEAF

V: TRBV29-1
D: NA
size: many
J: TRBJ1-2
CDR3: SVLTANYGYT

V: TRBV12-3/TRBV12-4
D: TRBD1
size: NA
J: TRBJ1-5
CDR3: ASTVTGGSQPQH

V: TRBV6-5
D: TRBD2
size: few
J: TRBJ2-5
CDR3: ASTATGPSGAGTQY

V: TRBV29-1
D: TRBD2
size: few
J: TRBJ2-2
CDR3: SVAGRDTGELF

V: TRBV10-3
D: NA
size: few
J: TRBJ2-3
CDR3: ATPPKGATQY

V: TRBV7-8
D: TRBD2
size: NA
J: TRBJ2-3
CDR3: ASSPRTSGRDDTQY

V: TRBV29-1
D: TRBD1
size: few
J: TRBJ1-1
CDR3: STWTGGMNTEAF

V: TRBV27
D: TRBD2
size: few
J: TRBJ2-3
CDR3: ASSPTLAGESDTQY

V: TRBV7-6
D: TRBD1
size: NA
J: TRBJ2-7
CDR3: ASSLEGTGSYEQY

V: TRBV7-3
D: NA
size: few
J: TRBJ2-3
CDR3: ASSRMARSTDTQY

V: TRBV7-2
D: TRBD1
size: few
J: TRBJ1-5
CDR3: ASSLAKEQGVIGRLKPQH

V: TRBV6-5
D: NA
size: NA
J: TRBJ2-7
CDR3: ASSYSGRVLGEQY

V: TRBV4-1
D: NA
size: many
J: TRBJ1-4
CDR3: ASSQGPAEKLF

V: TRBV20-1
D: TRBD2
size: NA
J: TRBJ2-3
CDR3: SAWGGEADTQY

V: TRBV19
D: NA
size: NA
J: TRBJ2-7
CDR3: ASSMAGTFYEQY

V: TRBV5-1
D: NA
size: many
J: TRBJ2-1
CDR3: ASSYLTRGNEQF

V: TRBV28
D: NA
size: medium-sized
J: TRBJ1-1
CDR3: ASSYSSASSEAF

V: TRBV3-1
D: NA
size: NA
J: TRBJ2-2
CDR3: ASSQELARGELF

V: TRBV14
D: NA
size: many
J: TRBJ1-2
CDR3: ASSQWGIGGYT

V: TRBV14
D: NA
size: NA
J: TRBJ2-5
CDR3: ASSQDGETQY

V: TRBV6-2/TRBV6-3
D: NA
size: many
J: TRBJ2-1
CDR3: ASRGTNEQF

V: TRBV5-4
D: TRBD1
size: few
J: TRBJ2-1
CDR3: ASSAVQGNEQF

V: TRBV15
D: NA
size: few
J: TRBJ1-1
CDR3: ATSRVLEILGTEAF

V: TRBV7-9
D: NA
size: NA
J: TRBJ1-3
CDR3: ATRTVSGNTIY

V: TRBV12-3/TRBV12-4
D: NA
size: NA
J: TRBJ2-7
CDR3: ASSRKPRTRRAEQY